This TCR beta chain appears in the sequencing data of a study of T cell responses to AZD1222 COVID-19 vaccine. Whole-study findings and limits: Baseline seropositivity occurred in only a handful of AZD1222 recipients. Dominant CD4 TCR responses targeted spike regions 160-218 and 743-854. Donors in the cohort were predominantly white British and more often female, and clonal diversity was possibly underestimated.

The table came from immunoSEQ multiplex PCR; TCRdb's copy has only in-frame clones and leaves some out. The sample holds around 89,000 clones; roughly 93% are singletons and the top ten take about a fifth. Germline V gene data show CDR1 as LGHNA and CDR2 as YSLEER. The CDR3 consists of 14 residues. The V end was cut by 0 bases, the J end by 4 bases, with 6 bases between. Comments on this clone: Its antigen is undetermined.

This TCR was recovered from an adult in good health. The rearrangement uses TRBV4-3 and TRBJ2-2; D is uncertain. The starting material was peripheral blood, obtained on day 0 of AZD1222 vaccination. CDR3 amino acids: CASSQETATGELFF. For the CDR3, the DNA is TGCGCCAGCAGCCAAGAGACGGCCACCGGGGAGCTGTTTTTT.